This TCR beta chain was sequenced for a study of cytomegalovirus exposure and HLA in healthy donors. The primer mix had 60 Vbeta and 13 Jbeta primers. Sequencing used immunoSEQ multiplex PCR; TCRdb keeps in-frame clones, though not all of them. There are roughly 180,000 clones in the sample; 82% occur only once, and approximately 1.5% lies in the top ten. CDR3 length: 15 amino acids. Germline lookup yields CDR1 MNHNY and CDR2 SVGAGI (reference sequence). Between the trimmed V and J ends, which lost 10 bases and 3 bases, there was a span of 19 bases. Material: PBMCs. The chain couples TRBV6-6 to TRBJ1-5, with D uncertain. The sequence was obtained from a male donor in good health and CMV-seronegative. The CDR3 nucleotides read TGTGCCACCCTCTCGCCCCAGGCTACCAATCAGCCCCAGCATTTT. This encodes CATLSPQATNQPQHF.